Listed below are T cell receptor beta chains from one sample, sequenced in a study of identical twins. TCRdb analysed the 5' RACE reads with MiXCR anew, one entry per CDR3 protein. The sample includes roughly 350,000 distinct CDR3 sequences, 9% to 15% of them seen just once. In addition, the sample was reused for a study of yellow fever vaccine responses in identical twins.

The material sequenced was CD8+ T cells sorted from blood. The receptors derive from a woman younger than 30 in good health. Both conserved end residues are part of each CDR3. The D gene is left open where the match is weak. Expanded clones are given a class, and other clones once, few, many or no size at all.

D gene	V gene	clone size	J gene	CDR3 protein	CDR3 DNA
.	TRBV11-2	few	TRBJ2-6	CASSLVESGANVLTF	TGTGCCAGCAGCTTAGTTGAGTCTGGGGCCAACGTCCTGACTTTC
.	TRBV28	few	TRBJ1-1	CASSFWTANTEAFF	TGTGCCAGCAGTTTTTGGACAGCTAACACTGAAGCTTTCTTT
TRBD2	TRBV12-5	few	TRBJ2-1	CASLLAGGGRYNEQFF	TGTGCTAGCCTTCTAGCGGGCGGTGGACGGTACAATGAGCAGTTCTTC
.	TRBV6-1	few	TRBJ2-1	CASSEAWQGFYNEQFF	TGTGCCAGCAGTGAAGCCTGGCAGGGATTCTACAATGAGCAGTTCTTC
.	TRBV10-3	few	TRBJ2-3	CAISESMVAESTDTQYF	TGTGCCATCAGTGAGTCGATGGTAGCGGAGTCCACAGATACGCAGTATTTT
.	TRBV6-1	many	TRBJ2-7	CASSEGSWSEQYF	TGTGCCAGCAGTGAAGGGAGTTGGTCCGAGCAGTACTTC
.	TRBV29-1	.	TRBJ1-2	CSVYGSWTENYGYTF	TGCAGCGTTTATGGGTCCTGGACGGAGAACTATGGCTACACCTTC
.	TRBV4-2	many	TRBJ2-5	CASSQVGRGMEETQYF	TGTGCCAGCAGCCAAGTAGGACGAGGGATGGAAGAGACCCAGTACTTC
TRBD2	TRBV20-1	.	TRBJ2-1	CSARAATSGWDEQFF	TGCAGTGCTAGGGCGGCGACTAGCGGCTGGGATGAGCAGTTCTTC
.	TRBV5-5	few	TRBJ2-2	CASSSTLTGELFF	TGTGCCAGCAGCTCGACTCTCACCGGGGAGCTGTTTTTT
.	TRBV29-1	few	TRBJ2-5	CSVEAPGLQVTQYF	TGCAGCGTTGAAGCGCCAGGGCTGCAGGTGACCCAGTACTTC
.	TRBV20-1	few	TRBJ2-7	CSARDSSGVYSPGPYEQYF	TGCAGTGCTAGAGACTCATCCGGGGTGTACTCCCCGGGTCCCTACGAGCAGTACTTC
TRBD2	TRBV20-1	few	TRBJ2-1	CSARTIAGYNEQFF	TGCAGTGCCCGTACGATAGCGGGTTACAATGAGCAGTTCTTC
.	TRBV6-1	few	TRBJ2-7	CASSQSDRTATIYEQYF	TGTGCCAGCAGCCAATCCGATAGGACCGCCACTATCTACGAGCAGTACTTC
TRBD1	TRBV5-5	few	TRBJ2-7	CASSPGWDRVDEQYF	TGTGCCAGCAGCCCGGGCTGGGACAGGGTCGACGAGCAGTACTTC
.	TRBV11-2	few	TRBJ2-2	CASSRMRWTANTGELFF	TGTGCCAGCAGCCGAATGAGATGGACAGCGAACACCGGGGAGCTGTTTTTT
.	TRBV11-3	.	TRBJ1-1	CASSFGTEDEAFF	TGTGCCAGCAGCTTCGGGACGGAAGATGAAGCTTTCTTT
.	TRBV2	.	TRBJ2-7	CASMVEGAQRYEQYF	TGTGCCAGTATGGTGGAGGGCGCTCAACGGTACGAGCAGTACTTC
TRBD2	TRBV7-9	.	TRBJ2-1	CASSFTGTRGDEQFF	TGTGCCAGCAGCTTTACCGGGACTAGGGGGGATGAGCAGTTCTTC
TRBD1	TRBV20-1	few	TRBJ1-6	CSARNLDRGGESPLHF	TGCAGTGCTAGAAACCTGGACAGGGGGGGAGAATCACCCCTCCACTTT
.	TRBV5-8	.	TRBJ1-1	CASSFRPTTEAFF	TGTGCCAGCAGCTTTCGTCCTACCACTGAAGCTTTCTTT
.	TRBV12-3/TRBV12-4	many	TRBJ1-2	CASSPRQAHGYTF	TGTGCCAGCAGTCCGAGACAGGCGCATGGCTACACCTTC
.	TRBV15	few	TRBJ2-1	CATSERSSYNEQFF	TGTGCCACCAGCGAGCGGAGCTCCTACAATGAGCAGTTCTTC
.	TRBV28	few	TRBJ2-5	CASSFRPNQETQYF	TGTGCCAGCAGTTTCCGGCCTAACCAAGAGACCCAGTACTTC
TRBD2	TRBV4-1	.	TRBJ2-2	CASSQGASGIYTGELFF	TGCGCCAGCAGCCAAGGGGCTAGCGGGATCTACACCGGGGAGCTGTTTTTT
.	TRBV7-2	.	TRBJ2-1	CASSLTGHLDNEQFF	TGTGCCAGCAGCCTCACAGGGCACCTGGACAATGAGCAGTTCTTC
TRBD2	TRBV20-1	.	TRBJ2-5	CSARVERASGPRGETQYF	TGCAGTGCTAGAGTTGAAAGGGCTAGCGGACCCCGCGGGGAGACCCAGTACTTC
.	TRBV4-1	few	TRBJ2-7	CASSQVDYYEQYF	TGCGCCAGCAGCCAAGTGGATTACTACGAGCAGTACTTC
TRBD2	TRBV5-8	.	TRBJ2-3	CASSGLMGRGGTDTQYF	TGTGCCAGCAGCGGCCTTATGGGGCGGGGGGGCACAGATACGCAGTATTTT
TRBD2	TRBV5-6	few	TRBJ2-2	CASSPAGDRGELFF	TGTGCCAGCAGCCCTGCGGGGGATCGCGGGGAGCTGTTTTTT
.	TRBV18	few	TRBJ2-1	CASSPTGPGDLPNEQFF	TGTGCCAGCTCACCAACCGGACCGGGAGATCTCCCCAATGAGCAGTTCTTC